This paragraph reports one TCR beta chain. This CDR3 spans 15 amino acids. The germline V gene has CDR1 SGHVS and CDR2 FQNEAQ. V shed 5 bases, J shed 4 bases, and the junction held 7 bases outside the gene matches. The data are from a study of brain T cells in children with intractable seizures. Documented time point: blood from clinic visit 5 months post-surgery; TSC patient then seizure free. Sequencing was limited to surgery cases with top T cell transcript signatures in brain tissue. Assay: immunoSEQ multiplex PCR; the TCRdb copy retains only in-frame clones and omits some. This repertoire shows 300,000 to 400,000 clones, over 85% found once; its top ten account for roughly 5.8%.

The chain carries TRBV7-8 and TRBJ1-4; 7 nucleotides line up with TRBD1. Sequenced material: peripheral blood, taken more than 4 months after surgery. This clonotype was obtained from a boy younger than two with tuberous sclerosis and intractable seizures. This CDR3 reads CASSDRQGFNEKLFF. The CDR3 nucleotides are TGTGCCAGCAGCGACCGACAGGGCTTTAATGAAAAACTGTTTTTT. Full variable domain (missing parts from reference TRBV7-8 and TRBJ1-4): GAGVSQSPRYKVAKRGQDVALRCDPISGHVSLFWYQQALGQGPEFLTYFQNEAQLDKSGLPSDRFFAERPEGSVSTLKIQRTQQEDSAVYLCASSDRQGFNEKLFFGSGTQLSVL.